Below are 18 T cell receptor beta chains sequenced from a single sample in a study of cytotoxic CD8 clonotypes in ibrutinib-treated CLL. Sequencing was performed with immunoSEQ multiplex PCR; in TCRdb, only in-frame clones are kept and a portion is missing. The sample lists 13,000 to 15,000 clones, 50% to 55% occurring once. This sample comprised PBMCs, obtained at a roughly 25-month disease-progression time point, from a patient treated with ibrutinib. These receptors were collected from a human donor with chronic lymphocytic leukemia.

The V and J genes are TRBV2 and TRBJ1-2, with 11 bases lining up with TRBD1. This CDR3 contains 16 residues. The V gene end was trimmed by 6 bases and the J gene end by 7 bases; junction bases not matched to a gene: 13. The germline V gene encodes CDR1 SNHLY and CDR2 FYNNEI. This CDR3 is CASSRERGQGALGYTF. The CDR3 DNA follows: TGTGCCAGCAGCCGCGAACGAGGACAGGGGGCCCTTGGCTACACCTTC.

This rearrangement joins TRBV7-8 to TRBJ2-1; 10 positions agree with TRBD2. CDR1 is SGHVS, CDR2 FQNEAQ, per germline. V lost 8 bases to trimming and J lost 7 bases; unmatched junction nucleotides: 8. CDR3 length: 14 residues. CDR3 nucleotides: TGTGCCAGCGTCAGCGGGGGGGGGCCGAATGAGCAGTTCTTC. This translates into CASVSGGGPNEQFF.

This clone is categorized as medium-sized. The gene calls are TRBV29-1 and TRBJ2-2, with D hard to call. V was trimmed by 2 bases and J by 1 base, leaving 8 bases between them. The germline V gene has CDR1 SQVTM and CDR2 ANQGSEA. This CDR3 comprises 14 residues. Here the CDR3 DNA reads TGCAGCGTTGAACAGGATGTGAACACCGGGGAGCTGTTTTTT. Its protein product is CSVEQDVNTGELFF.

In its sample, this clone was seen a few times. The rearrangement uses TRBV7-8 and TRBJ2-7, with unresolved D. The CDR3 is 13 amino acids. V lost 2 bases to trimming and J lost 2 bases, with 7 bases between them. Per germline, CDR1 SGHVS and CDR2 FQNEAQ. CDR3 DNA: TGTGCCAGCAGCTTAACCCCGACCTACGAGCAGTACTTC. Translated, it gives CASSLTPTYEQYF.

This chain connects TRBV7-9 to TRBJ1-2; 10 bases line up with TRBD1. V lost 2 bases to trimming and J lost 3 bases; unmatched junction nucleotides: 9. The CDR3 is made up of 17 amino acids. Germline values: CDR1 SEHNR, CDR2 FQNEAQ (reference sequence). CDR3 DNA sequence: TGTGCCAGCAGCTTACCGGGACAGGGGATACGGGACTATGGCTACACCTTC. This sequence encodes CASSLPGQGIRDYGYTF.

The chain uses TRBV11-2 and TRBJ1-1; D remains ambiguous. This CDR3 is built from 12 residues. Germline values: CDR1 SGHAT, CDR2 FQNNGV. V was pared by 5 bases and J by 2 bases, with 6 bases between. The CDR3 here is CASSEVNTEAFF. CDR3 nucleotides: TGTGCCAGCAGCGAGGTCAACACTGAAGCTTTCTTT.

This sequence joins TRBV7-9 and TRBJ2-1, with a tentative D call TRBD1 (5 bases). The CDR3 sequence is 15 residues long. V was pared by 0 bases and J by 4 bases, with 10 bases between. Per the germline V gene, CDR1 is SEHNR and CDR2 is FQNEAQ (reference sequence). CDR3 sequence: CASSLAQGKYNEQFF. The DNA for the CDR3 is TGTGCCAGCAGCTTAGCTCAGGGCAAGTACAATGAGCAGTTCTTC.

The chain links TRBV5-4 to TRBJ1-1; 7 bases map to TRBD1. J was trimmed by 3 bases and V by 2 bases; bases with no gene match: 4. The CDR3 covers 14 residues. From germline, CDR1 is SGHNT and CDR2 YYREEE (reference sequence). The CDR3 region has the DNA TGTGCCAGCAGCTTAGGGACAGATTACACTGAAGCTTTCTTT. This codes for CASSLGTDYTEAFF. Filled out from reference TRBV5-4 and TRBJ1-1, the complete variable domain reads ETGVTQSPTHLIKTRGQQVTLRCSSQSGHNTVSWYQQALGQGPQFIFQYYREEENGRGNFPPRFSGLQFPNYSSELNVNALELDDSALYLCASSLGTDYTEAFFGQGTRLTVV.

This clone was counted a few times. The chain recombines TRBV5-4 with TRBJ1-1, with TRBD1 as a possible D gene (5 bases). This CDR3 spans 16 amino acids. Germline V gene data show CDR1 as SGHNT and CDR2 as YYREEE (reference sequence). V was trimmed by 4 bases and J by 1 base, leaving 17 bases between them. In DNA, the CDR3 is TGTGCCAGCAGCAATGACCCGGGACGAAGGAACACTGAAGCTTTCTTT. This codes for CASSNDPGRRNTEAFF. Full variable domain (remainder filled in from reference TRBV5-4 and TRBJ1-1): ETGVTQSPTHLIKTRGQQVTLRCSSQSGHNTVSWYQQALGQGPQFIFQYYREEENGRGNFPPRFSGLQFPNYSSELNVNALELDDSALYLCASSNDPGRRNTEAFFGQGTRLTVV.

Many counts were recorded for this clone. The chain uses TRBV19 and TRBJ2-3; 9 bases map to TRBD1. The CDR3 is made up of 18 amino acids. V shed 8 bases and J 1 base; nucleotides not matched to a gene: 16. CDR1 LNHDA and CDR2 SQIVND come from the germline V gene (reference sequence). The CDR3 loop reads CASQSWDRVYEGTDTQYF. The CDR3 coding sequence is TGTGCCAGTCAGTCCTGGGACAGGGTATATGAAGGCACAGATACGCAGTATTTT.

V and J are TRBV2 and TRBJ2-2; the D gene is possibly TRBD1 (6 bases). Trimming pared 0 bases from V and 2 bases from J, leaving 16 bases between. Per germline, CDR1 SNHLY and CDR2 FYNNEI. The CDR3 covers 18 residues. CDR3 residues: CASSEAVGAETNTGELFF. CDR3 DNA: TGTGCCAGCAGTGAAGCGGTGGGGGCAGAGACCAACACCGGGGAGCTGTTTTTT.

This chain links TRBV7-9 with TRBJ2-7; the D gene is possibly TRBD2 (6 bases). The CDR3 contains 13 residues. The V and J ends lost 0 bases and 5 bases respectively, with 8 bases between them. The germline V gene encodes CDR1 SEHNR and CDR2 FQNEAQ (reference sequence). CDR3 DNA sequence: TGTGCCAGCAGCTTAGCCCGCGGGGACGAGCAGTACTTC. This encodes CASSLARGDEQYF.

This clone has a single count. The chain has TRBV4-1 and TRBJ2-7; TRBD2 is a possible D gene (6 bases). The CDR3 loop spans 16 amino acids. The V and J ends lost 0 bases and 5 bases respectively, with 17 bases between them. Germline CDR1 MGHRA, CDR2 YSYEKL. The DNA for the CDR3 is TGCGCCAGCAGCCAAGATCCCGGGGGAAGGTCGGACGAGCAGTACTTC. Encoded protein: CASSQDPGGRSDEQYF.

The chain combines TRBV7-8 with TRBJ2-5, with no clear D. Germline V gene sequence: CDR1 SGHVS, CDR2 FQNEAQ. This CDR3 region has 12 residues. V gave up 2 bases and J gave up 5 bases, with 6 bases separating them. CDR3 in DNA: TGTGCCAGCAGCTTACAGACGGAGACCCAGTACTTC. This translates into CASSLQTETQYF.

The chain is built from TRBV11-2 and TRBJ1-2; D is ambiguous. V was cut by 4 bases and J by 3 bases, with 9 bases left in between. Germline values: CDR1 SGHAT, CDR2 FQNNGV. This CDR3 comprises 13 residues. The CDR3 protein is CASSSRRYYGYTF. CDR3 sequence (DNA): TGTGCCAGCAGCTCTAGACGGTACTATGGCTACACCTTC.

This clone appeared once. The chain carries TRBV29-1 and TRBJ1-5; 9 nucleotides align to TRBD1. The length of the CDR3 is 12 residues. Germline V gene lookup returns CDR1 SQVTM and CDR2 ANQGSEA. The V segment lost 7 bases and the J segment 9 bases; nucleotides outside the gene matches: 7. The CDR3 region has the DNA TGCAGCGCCGGGACAGGGATTATGCCCCAGCATTTT. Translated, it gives CSAGTGIMPQHF. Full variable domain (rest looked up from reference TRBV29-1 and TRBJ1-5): SAVISQKPSRDICQRGTSLTIQCQVDSQVTMMFWYRQQPGQSLTLIATANQGSEATYESGFVIDKFPISRPNLTFSTLTVSNMSPEDSSIYLCSAGTGIMPQHFGDGTRLSIL.

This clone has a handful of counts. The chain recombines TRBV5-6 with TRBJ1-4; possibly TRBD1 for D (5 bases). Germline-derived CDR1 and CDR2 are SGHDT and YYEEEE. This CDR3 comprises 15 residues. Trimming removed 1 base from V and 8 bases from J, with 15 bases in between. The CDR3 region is CASSLFSSGNEKLFF. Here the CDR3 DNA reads TGTGCCAGCAGCTTGTTCAGCTCAGGGAACGAAAAACTGTTTTTT.

The CDR3 nucleotides read TGTGCCAGCAGCCGGGACAGGGAGCAGCCCCAGCATTTT. It specifies CASSRDREQPQHF. The chain carries TRBV7-9 and TRBJ1-5; TRBD1 matches 9 bases. CDR3 size: 13 residues. Trimming at V came to 5 bases and at J to 7 bases, leaving 3 bases not matched to a gene. Germline values: CDR1 SEHNR, CDR2 FQNEAQ (reference sequence). The variable domain in full, completed from reference TRBV7-9 and TRBJ1-5, reads DTGVSQNPRHKITKRGQNVTFRCDPISEHNRLYWYRQTLGQGPEFLTYFQNEAQLEKSRLLSDRFSAERPKGSFSTLEIQRTEQGDSAMYLCASSRDREQPQHFGDGTRLSIL.